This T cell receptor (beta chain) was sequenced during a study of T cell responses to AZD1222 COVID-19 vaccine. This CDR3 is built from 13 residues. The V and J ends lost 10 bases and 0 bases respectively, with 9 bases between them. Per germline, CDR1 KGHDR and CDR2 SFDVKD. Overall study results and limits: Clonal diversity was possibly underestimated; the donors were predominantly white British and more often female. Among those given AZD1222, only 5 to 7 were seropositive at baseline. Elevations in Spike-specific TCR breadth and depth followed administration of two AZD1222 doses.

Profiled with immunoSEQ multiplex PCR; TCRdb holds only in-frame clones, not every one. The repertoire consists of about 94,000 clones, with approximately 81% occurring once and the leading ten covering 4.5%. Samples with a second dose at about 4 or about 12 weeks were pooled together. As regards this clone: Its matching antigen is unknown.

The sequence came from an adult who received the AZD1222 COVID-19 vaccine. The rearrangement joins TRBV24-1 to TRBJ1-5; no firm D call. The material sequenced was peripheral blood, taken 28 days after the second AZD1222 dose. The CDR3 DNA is TGTGCCACGCTTCAGGTTAGCAATCAGCCCCAGCATTTT. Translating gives CATLQVSNQPQHF.